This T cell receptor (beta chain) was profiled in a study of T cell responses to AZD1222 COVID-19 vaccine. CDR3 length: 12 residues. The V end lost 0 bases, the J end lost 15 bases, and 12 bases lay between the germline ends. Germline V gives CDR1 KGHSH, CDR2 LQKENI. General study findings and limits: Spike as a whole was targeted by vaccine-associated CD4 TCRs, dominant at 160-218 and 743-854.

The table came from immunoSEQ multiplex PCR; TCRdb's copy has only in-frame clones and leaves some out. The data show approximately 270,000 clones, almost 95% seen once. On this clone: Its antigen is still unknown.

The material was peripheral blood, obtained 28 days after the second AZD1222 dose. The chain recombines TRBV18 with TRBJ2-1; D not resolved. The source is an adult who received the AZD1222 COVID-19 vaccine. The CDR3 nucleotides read TGTGCCAGCTCACCACCGGAAGGCCCGATGTTCTTC. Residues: CASSPPEGPMFF.